One T cell receptor (delta chain) is described in this entry. Antigen unknown. This sample is drawn from a study of Vδ1+ human thymocytes. Study-level results: Highly polyclonal TRG and TRD repertoires with Gaussian CDR3 length distributions appeared in thymus. Thymic delta-chain repertoires held roughly 20% Vdelta2 sequences and few Vdelta3, despite high sort purity. Bulk data may be misread because of unexpected Vdelta2 sequences.

Per germline, CDR1 TSWWSYY and CDR2 QGS. The V and J ends lost 0 bases and 0 bases, in that order; junction bases with no gene match: 26. This CDR3 region has 25 residues. RNA was extracted from the cells and then reverse transcribed. Pooled V-gene forward primers with one constant-region reverse primer generated the CDR3 amplicons by multiplex PCR. TCRdb repeated clone calling on the multiplex PCR reads with CATT. In the table there are about 54,000 delta-chain clones, about a sixth of which are singletons. The sequenced material came from Vdelta1+ gamma-delta thymocytes from the thymus. Subset meaning: FACS-sorted CD3+ TCRalphabeta- TCRVdelta1+ TCRVdelta2- thymocytes. The chain joins TRDV1 to TRDJ1; 12 positions agree with TRDD3. The clonotype comes from a boy less than two years old who had congenital heart surgery. CDR3 sequence (DNA): TGTGCTCTTGGGGAACTCACTGGCGGTCCCTACCGGGTCACTGGGGGATACCCACACACCGATAAACTCATCTTT. Encoded protein: CALGELTGGPYRVTGGYPHTDKLIF.